This T cell receptor beta chain was obtained from a study of shared clonotypes between healthy human individuals. Regarding the study as a whole: Clonotype sharing among donors was thought likely to change with sequencing depth. In general, naive subsets displayed greater estimated richness than memory subsets did.

Concerning this clone: Antigen specificity is unknown.

Trimming cost V 5 bases and J 2 bases, with 4 bases left between them. CDR3 size: 11 residues. Germline assignment: CDR1 LNHNV and CDR2 YYDKDF (reference sequence). CD45RO-negative cells were positively selected for CCR7, leaving out terminally differentiated effector memory CD45RA+ cells. Donors, without exception, were Caucasian adults residing in Nashville, Tennessee. Profiling relied on immunoSEQ multiplex PCR, and the TCRdb table lists in-frame clones only, not all of them. The sample yields fewer than 1 million clones, approximately 96% seen once. The TCR comes from a man aged 25-40 years in good health. The J gene is TRBJ2-7, the V gene TRBV15; D call uncertain. Sequences were obtained from naive CD8+ T cells sorted from blood. Here the CDR3 reads CATSGPYEQYF. The CDR3, as DNA: TGTGCCACCAGCGGACCCTACGAGCAGTACTTC.